What follows are 6 T cell receptor beta chains derived from one specimen sequenced in a study of cytomegalovirus exposure and HLA in healthy donors. TCRdb's table, derived via immunoSEQ multiplex PCR, lists solely in-frame clones and lacks some. The repertoire holds around 94,000 clones, with approximately 94% as singletons. What was sequenced was PBMCs. These receptors were obtained from a woman under 30 in good health and CMV-seronegative.

The genes are TRBV27 and TRBJ2-1; 7 bases line up with TRBD2. Trimming removed 3 bases from V and 9 bases from J; junction bases left unmatched: 11. Germline loops: CDR1 MNHEY, CDR2 SMNVEV (reference sequence). The CDR3 spans 15 residues. This chain's CDR3 is CASSFWPPGGGEQFF. The CDR3 nucleotides are TGTGCCAGCAGTTTTTGGCCTCCTGGGGGGGGTGAGCAGTTCTTC.

The chain recombines TRBV6-4 with TRBJ2-3; TRBD2 might be the D (7 bases). V was pared by 0 bases and J by 2 bases, with 21 bases between. Germline lookup yields CDR1 MRHNA and CDR2 SNTAGT. The CDR3 sequence is 19 residues long. The CDR3 sequence: CASSDSIGGGDGSTDTQYF. CDR3 bases: TGTGCCAGCAGTGACTCGATAGGGGGAGGGGATGGTTCCACAGATACGCAGTATTTT.

The gene calls are TRBV7-9 and TRBJ2-2; TRBD2 is a possible D gene (5 bases). Between the trimmed V and J ends, which lost 5 bases and 0 bases, there was a span of 13 bases. CDR3 length: 16 residues. The V gene's germline CDR1 is SEHNR and CDR2 FQNEAQ (reference sequence). The CDR3 protein is CASSPRDLANTGELFF. CDR3 DNA sequence: TGTGCCAGCAGCCCCCGGGATTTGGCGAACACCGGGGAGCTGTTTTTT.

This sequence joins TRBV30 and TRBJ1-2; 8 nucleotides line up with TRBD1. The CDR3 totals 17 residues. Trimming took 8 bases from V and 7 from J; bases not matched to a gene: 24. Germline V gene sequence: CDR1 GTSNPN, CDR2 SVGIG (reference sequence). The CDR3 nucleotides read TGTGCCACGCCTGGGCCGCGACCAGGGGGCACCTCTAGTGGCTACACCTTC. Amino acids: CATPGPRPGGTSSGYTF.

The V and J genes are TRBV4-2 and TRBJ2-7, with 12 bases that match TRBD2. The CDR3 extends over 15 amino acids. Germline V gives CDR1 LGHNA, CDR2 YNFKEQ. The junction had 2 bases not matched to a gene; V was cut back by 1 base and J by 4 bases. This chain's CDR3 is CASSQALAGGYEQYF. The CDR3 bases are TGTGCCAGCAGCCAAGCCCTAGCGGGAGGGTACGAGCAGTACTTC.

The V and J genes are TRBV6-5 and TRBJ2-1; D unclear. The germline CDR1 and CDR2 sequences are MNHEY and SVGAGI. V lost 4 bases to trimming and J lost 10 bases, with 8 bases between them. The CDR3 length is 11 residues. This chain's CDR3 is CASSSLTEQFF. The CDR3 bases are TGTGCCAGCAGTTCATTGACAGAGCAGTTCTTC.